This T cell receptor beta chain came from a study of blood T cells in healthy people across ages. This CDR3 is built from 13 residues. Germline CDR1 reads MDHEN; CDR2 reads SYDVKM. V lost 11 bases, J lost 6 bases, and 16 bases lay in between. Sample-barcoded 5' priming and a J-beta primer mix drove a second PCR of 7 to 11 cycles. MiXCR, run by TCRdb on the 5' RACE reads, gives a single entry per CDR3 protein. The table shows about 1.7 million distinct CDR3 sequences, with 28% occurring only once. Each sample provided at least 5 micrograms of extracted total RNA. Whole-study results and caveats: It was held that diversity estimates obtained from one million T cells represented underestimates.

With regard to this clonotype: Its target is unknown.

The sequence was obtained from a woman younger than 45 in good health. The source material was blood. V and J are TRBV28 and TRBJ1-4, with D unresolved. CDR3 in amino acids: CAYSTPGDEKLFF. DNA of the CDR3: TGTGCCTATTCGACCCCAGGAGATGAAAAACTGTTTTTT.